The 6 T cell receptor beta chains below all came from one sample that was sequenced in a study of blood T cell repertoires in COVID-19. The method was immunoSEQ multiplex PCR; TCRdb's version includes in-frame clones alone and lacks a portion of them. The sample has 200,000 to 250,000 clones, around 89% seen once. The specimen was peripheral blood. The receptors were sampled from a young man with COVID-19, enrolled during active disease.

The rearrangement links TRBV2 to TRBJ2-2, with 11 bases matching TRBD2. Germline V gene data show CDR1 as SNHLY and CDR2 as FYNNEI. This CDR3 contains 14 residues. Trimming cost V 7 bases and J 7 bases; bases outside gene matches: 5. DNA for the CDR3: TGTGCCAGCAAAACTAGCGGGAGCGTCGGGGAGCTGTTTTTT. It codes for CASKTSGSVGELFF.

The chain combines TRBV19 with TRBJ2-1, with a tentative D call TRBD2 (6 bases). Germline CDR1 is LNHDA and CDR2 is SQIVND (reference sequence). The CDR3 extends over 15 amino acids. V was clipped by 3 bases and J by 4 bases, with 13 bases between them. CDR3 protein: CASSIWLGGYNEQFF. CDR3 in DNA: TGTGCCAGTAGTATTTGGCTGGGGGGATACAATGAGCAGTTCTTC.

The chain couples TRBV7-3 to TRBJ2-4; TRBD1 is a possible D gene (5 bases). Trimming removed 4 bases at V and 2 bases at J, with 12 bases between. CDR3 size: 15 residues. CDR1 is SGHTA and CDR2 is FQGTGA in the germline V gene. Here the CDR3 reads CASSSGGATKNIQYF. In nucleotides, the CDR3 is TGTGCCAGCAGCTCCGGTGGGGCGACCAAAAACATTCAGTACTTC. Based on the CDR3 plus reference TRBV7-3 and TRBJ2-4, the full variable domain is GAGVSQTPSNKVTEKGKYVELRCDPISGHTALYWYRQSLGQGPEFLIYFQGTGAADDSGLPNDRFFAVRPEGSVSTLKIQRTERGDSAVYLCASSSGGATKNIQYFGAGTRLSVL.

CDR3 loop: CASSYGLDSSYGYTF. CDR3 sequence (DNA): TGTGCCAGCAGTTACGGACTGGACAGCTCCTATGGCTACACCTTC. The J gene is TRBJ1-2, the V gene TRBV6-5; a weak D match, TRBD1 (6 bases). Trimming shortened V by 2 bases and J by 4 bases, and 14 bases separated the two germline ends. The germline V gene has CDR1 MNHEY and CDR2 SVGAGI. The CDR3 spans 15 residues.

The chain links TRBV2 to TRBJ1-1, with TRBD1 identical over 9 bases. CDR1 is SNHLY, CDR2 FYNNEI, per germline. With V trimmed by 1 base and J by 4 bases, 10 bases remained unmatched. The length of the CDR3 is 17 residues. CDR3 sequence (DNA): TGTGCCAGCAGTGAAGAAGGGAAGACAGGGGGAAGCACTGAAGCTTTCTTT. This translates into CASSEEGKTGGSTEAFF.

The gene calls are TRBV6-1 and TRBJ1-2; D might be TRBD1 (6 bases). The germline gives CDR1 MNHNS, CDR2 SASEGT. Trimming shortened V by 3 bases and J by 4 bases, and 18 bases separated the two germline ends. The CDR3 spans 16 residues. The CDR3 reads CASSEASNGGGYGYTF. CDR3 sequence (DNA): TGTGCCAGCAGTGAGGCGTCCAATGGGGGCGGCTATGGCTACACCTTC.